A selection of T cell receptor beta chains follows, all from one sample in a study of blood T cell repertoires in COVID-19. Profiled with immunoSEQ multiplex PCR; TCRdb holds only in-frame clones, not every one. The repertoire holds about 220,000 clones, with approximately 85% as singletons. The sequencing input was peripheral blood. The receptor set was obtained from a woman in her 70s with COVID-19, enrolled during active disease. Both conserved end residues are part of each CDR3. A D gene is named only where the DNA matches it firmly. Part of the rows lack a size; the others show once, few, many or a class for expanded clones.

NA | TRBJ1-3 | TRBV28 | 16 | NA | CASSFQGGSFGNTIYF | TGTGCCAGCAGTTTTCAGGGAGGCTCTTTTGGAAACACCATATATTTT
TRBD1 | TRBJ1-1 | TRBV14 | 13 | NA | CASSRDSNTEAFF | TGTGCCAGCAGCCGGGACAGTAACACTGAAGCTTTCTTT
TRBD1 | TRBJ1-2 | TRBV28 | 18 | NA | CASSLLSGGGLANYGYTF | TGTGCCAGCAGTTTATTATCAGGGGGCGGCCTGGCCAACTATGGCTACACCTTC
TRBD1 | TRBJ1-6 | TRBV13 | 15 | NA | CASSSRTGQNSPLHF | TGTGCCAGCAGCTCCCGGACAGGCCAGAATTCACCCCTCCACTTT
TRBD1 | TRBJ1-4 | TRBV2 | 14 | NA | CARSTTGGNEKLFF | TGTGCCCGGTCGACGACAGGGGGTAATGAAAAACTGTTTTTT
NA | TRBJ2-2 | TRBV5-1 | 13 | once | CASKAGNTGELFF | TGCGCCAGCAAGGCAGGGAACACCGGGGAGCTGTTTTTT
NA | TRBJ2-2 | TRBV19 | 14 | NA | CASTARQNTGELFF | TGTGCCAGTACCGCCAGACAGAACACCGGGGAGCTGTTTTTT
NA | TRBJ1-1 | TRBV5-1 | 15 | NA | CASSLLQGANTEAFF | TGCGCCAGCAGCTTGCTGCAAGGGGCGAACACTGAAGCTTTCTTT
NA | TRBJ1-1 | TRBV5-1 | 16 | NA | CASSPDSRRLNTEAFF | TGCGCCAGCAGCCCGGACAGCCGAAGATTGAACACTGAAGCTTTCTTT
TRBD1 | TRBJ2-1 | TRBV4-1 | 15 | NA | CASSQASGTDNEQFF | TGCGCCAGCAGCCAAGCTTCCGGGACAGACAATGAGCAGTTCTTC
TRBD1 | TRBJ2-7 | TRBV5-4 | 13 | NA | CASSLDRGLEQYF | TGTGCCAGCAGCTTGGACAGGGGGCTCGAGCAGTACTTC
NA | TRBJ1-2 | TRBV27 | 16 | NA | CASSPSDRTANYGYTF | TGTGCCAGCAGTCCCTCAGATAGGACAGCTAACTATGGCTACACCTTC
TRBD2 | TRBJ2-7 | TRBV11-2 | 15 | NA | CASSLGGTSYNEQYF | TGTGCCAGCAGCTTAGGCGGGACTAGCTACAACGAGCAGTACTTC
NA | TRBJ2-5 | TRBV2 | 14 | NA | CASILATGVETQYF | TGTGCCAGCATTCTCGCTACGGGTGTGGAGACCCAGTACTTC
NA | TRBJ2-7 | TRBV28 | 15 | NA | CASSPRTQGGNEQYF | TGTGCCAGCAGCCCCCGCACGCAGGGTGGCAACGAGCAGTACTTC
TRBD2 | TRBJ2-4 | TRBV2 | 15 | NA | CASSEEVAGGNIQYF | TGTGCCAGCAGTGAAGAGGTGGCGGGGGGAAACATTCAGTACTTC
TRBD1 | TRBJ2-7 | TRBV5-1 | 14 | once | CASSSGTGTYEQYF | TGCGCCAGCAGCTCCGGGACAGGGACCTACGAGCAGTACTTC
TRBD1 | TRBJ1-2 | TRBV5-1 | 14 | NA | CASSPDRNPGGYTF | TGCGCCAGCAGCCCGGACAGGAACCCCGGCGGCTACACCTTC
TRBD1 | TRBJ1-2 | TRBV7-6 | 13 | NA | CASSPRGDIGYTF | TGTGCCAGCTCGCCCAGGGGGGATATTGGCTACACCTTC
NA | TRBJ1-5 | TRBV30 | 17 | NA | CAWSVRSWGISGQPQHF | TGTGCCTGGAGTGTCCGCAGTTGGGGCATTAGCGGACAGCCCCAGCATTTT
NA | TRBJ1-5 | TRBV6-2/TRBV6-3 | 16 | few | CASSYSTGLRNQPQHF | TGTGCCAGCAGTTACAGTACAGGCCTCCGCAATCAGCCCCAGCATTTT
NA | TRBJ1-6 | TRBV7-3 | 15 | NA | CASSLIGQGSSPLHF | TGTGCCAGCAGCTTAATAGGCCAGGGGAGTTCACCCCTCCACTTT
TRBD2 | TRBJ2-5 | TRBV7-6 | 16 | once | CASSLAGTSGRKTQYF | TGTGCCAGCAGCTTGGCCGGGACTAGCGGGAGGAAGACCCAGTACTTC
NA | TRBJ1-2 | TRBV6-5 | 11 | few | CASSSDRGYTF | TGTGCCAGCAGCTCCGACAGGGGCTACACCTTC
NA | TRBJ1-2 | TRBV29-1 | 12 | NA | CSVEGQPYGYTF | TGCAGCGTCGAAGGGCAACCCTATGGCTACACCTTC
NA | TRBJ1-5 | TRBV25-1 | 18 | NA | CASSEFSVRGLSNQPQHF | TGTGCCAGCAGTGAATTTTCTGTCAGGGGTTTAAGCAATCAGCCCCAGCATTTT
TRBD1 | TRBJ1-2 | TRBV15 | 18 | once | CATSRGGPGQGSSYGYTF | TGTGCCACCAGCAGAGGGGGGCCGGGACAGGGTAGTAGCTATGGCTACACCTTC
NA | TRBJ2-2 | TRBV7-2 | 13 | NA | CASSLRGGEELFF | TGTGCCAGCAGCTTACGAGGGGGGGAGGAGCTGTTTTTT